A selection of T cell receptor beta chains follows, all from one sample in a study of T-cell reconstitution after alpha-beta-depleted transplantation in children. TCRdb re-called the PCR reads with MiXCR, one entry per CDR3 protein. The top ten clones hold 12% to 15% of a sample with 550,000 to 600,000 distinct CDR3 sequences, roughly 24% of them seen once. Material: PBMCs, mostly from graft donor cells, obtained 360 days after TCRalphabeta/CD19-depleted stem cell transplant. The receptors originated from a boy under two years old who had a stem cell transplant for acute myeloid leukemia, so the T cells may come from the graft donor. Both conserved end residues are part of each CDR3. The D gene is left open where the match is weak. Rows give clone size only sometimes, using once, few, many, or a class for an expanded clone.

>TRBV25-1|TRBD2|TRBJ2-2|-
TGTGCCAGCAGTAGGGAGCGGGGGGCCGCGAACACCGGGGAGCTGTTTTTT
CASSRERGAANTGELFF
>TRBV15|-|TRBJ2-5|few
TGTGCCACCAGCAGAGATGAAGACGGGACAACCCAAATAGAGACCCAGTACTTC
CATSRDEDGTTQIETQYF
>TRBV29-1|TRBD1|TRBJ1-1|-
TGCAGCGTTGACGTCGATTCGAGGGACAGGGGGTTTAAAGGAGCTTTCTTT
CSVDVDSRDRGFKGAFF
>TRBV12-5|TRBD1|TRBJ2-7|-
TGTGCTAGTGGCCAGACCGGGACAGGAGGGTACGAGCATTACTTC
CASGQTGTGGYEHYF
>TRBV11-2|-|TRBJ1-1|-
TGTGCCAGCAGCTTGGGTTACGGGACTGAAGCTTTCTTT
CASSLGYGTEAFF
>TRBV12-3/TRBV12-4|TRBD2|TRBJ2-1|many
TGTGCCAGCAGTTTTCTCAGCGGGGGTTCCTACAATGAGCAGTTCTTC
CASSFLSGGSYNEQFF
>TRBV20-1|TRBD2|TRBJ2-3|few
TGCAGTGCCCCGGGACTAGCGAAAGATACGCAGTATTTT
CSAPGLAKDTQYF
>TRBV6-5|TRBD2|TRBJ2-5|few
TGTGCCAGCAGTTACGACGGCGGGGGAGAGACCCAGTACTTC
CASSYDGGGETQYF
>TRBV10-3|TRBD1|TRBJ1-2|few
TGTGCCATCAGTGAGTCCGACAGGGACCGTGGCTACACCTTC
CAISESDRDRGYTF
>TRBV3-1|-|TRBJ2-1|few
TGTGCCAGCAGCCCTGGCCCCGGTTCCTACAATGAGCAGTTCTTC
CASSPGPGSYNEQFF
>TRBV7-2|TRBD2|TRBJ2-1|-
TGTGCCAGCAGCTTAGCGTCGGGACTAGCGGGTCTAGATGAGCAGTTCTTC
CASSLASGLAGLDEQFF
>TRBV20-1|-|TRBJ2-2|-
TGCAGTGCTAGAGATGTAGGAAAGGGGGACCACCACACCGGGGAGCTGTTTTTT
CSARDVGKGDHHTGELFF
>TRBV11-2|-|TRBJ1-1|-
TGTGCCAGCAGCCCACGGATATGGAACAGGTTGGCAGTGGACACTGAAGCTTTCTTT
CASSPRIWNRLAVDTEAFF
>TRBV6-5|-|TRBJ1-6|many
TGTGCCAGCAGTTACTCGAGCGACTTGAGTGGGTATTCACCCCTCCACTTT
CASSYSSDLSGYSPLHF
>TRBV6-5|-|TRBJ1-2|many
TGTGCCAGCAGTCCAGGACCTAGCAACTATGGCTACACCTTC
CASSPGPSNYGYTF
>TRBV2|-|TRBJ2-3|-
TGTGCCAGCGCACAGGGAGGGGAAGATACGCAGTATTTT
CASAQGGEDTQYF
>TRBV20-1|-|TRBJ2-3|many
TGCAGTGCTAGATTCAGGGCAAACACGCAGTATTTT
CSARFRANTQYF
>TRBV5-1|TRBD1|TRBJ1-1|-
TGCGCCAGCAGCTTGTATAACAGGGGTGTTACTGAAGCTTTCTTT
CASSLYNRGVTEAFF
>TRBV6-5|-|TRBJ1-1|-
TGTGCCAGCAGTTACGCCGTGGAGGGGGCTGAAGCTTTCTTT
CASSYAVEGAEAFF
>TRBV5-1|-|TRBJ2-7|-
TGCGCCAGCAGCTTGTCCTCAGGGGCCCACGAGCAGTACTTC
CASSLSSGAHEQYF
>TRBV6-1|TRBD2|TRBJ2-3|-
TGTGCCAGCAGCCCCCGACTAGCGGCAACAGATACGCAGTATTTT
CASSPRLAATDTQYF
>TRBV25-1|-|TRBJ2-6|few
TGTGCCAGCAGTGATTCGGGACTGACGAGAGGGGCCAACGTCCTGACTTTC
CASSDSGLTRGANVLTF
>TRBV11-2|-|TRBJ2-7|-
TGTGCCAGCAGCCCGGAGGTGGTTCCCTACGAGCAGTACTTC
CASSPEVVPYEQYF
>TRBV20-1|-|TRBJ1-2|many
TGCAGTGCTGCCGGGACAAACTATGGCTACACCTTC
CSAAGTNYGYTF
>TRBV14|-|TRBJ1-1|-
TGTGCCAGCAGCCAAGTCAGTATGGGTACTGAAGCTTTCTTT
CASSQVSMGTEAFF
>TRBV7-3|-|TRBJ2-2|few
TGTGCCAGCAGCGGCGAGGGACGGCGCGGGGAGCTGTTTTTT
CASSGEGRRGELFF
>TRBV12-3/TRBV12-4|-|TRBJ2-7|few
TGTGCCAGCAGTTTAGAGGGGGGGGCCTACGAGCAGTACTTC
CASSLEGGAYEQYF
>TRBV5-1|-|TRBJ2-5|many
TGCGCCAGCAGTTTTCAACAGGGCGGAGAGACCCAGTACTTC
CASSFQQGGETQYF
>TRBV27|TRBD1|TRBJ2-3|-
TGTGCCAGCAGTTGGATCGGGACAGGGAGCACAGATACGCAGTATTTT
CASSWIGTGSTDTQYF
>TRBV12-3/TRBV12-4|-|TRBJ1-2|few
TGTGCCAGCACCCGTAGGAAATCGGGCGGCTACACCTTC
CASTRRKSGGYTF
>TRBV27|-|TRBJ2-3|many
TGTGCCAGCAGACCCGGCACAGGCCGCACAGATACGCAGTATTTT
CASRPGTGRTDTQYF
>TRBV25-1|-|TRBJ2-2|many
TGTGCCAGCAGTGCAAAAGCGGGACAGGTCAAGACCGGGGAGCTGTTTTTT
CASSAKAGQVKTGELFF
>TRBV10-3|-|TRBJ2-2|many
TGTGCCATCAGTCAAGACAGCCCATTGAACACCGGGGAGCTGTTTTTT
CAISQDSPLNTGELFF
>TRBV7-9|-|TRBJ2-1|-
TGTGCCAGCAGCTTAGTTCAGGCAGGGTATTTTACGGGTGAGCAGTTCTTC
CASSLVQAGYFTGEQFF
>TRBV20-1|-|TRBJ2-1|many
TGCAGTGCTAGAGATCAGGGGAGGAGGTACAATGAGCAGTTCTTC
CSARDQGRRYNEQFF
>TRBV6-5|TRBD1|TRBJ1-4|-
TGTGCCAGCAGTTACGGACAGGGGGGAGAAAAACTGTTTTTT
CASSYGQGGEKLFF
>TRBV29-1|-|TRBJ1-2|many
TGCAGCGTTACGGCCAGTAACTATGGCTACACCTTC
CSVTASNYGYTF
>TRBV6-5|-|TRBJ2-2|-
TGTGCCAGCAGTTACAGGACAACTATCACCGGGGAGCTGTTTTTT
CASSYRTTITGELFF
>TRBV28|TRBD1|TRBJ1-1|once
TGTGCCAGCGGAACAGGGGGCAAGACTGAAGCTTTCTTT
CASGTGGKTEAFF
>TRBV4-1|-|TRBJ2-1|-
TGCGCCAGCAGCCAAGATACAGGGTCCAGCTCCTACAATGAGCAGTTCTTC
CASSQDTGSSSYNEQFF
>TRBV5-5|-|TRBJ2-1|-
TGTGCCAGCAGTGATCACGGTTCAGCGGGTAATGAGCAGTTCTTC
CASSDHGSAGNEQFF
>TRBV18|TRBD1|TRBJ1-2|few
TGTGCCAGCTCAGAAGCCGGGACAGCTTATGGCTACACCTTC
CASSEAGTAYGYTF
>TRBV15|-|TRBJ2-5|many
TGTGCCACCAGCAGAGATCAGGTTGAGACCCAGTACTTC
CATSRDQVETQYF
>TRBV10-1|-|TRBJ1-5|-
TGCGCCAGCAGTGGAGGGAAAAAGGGTTTTAATCAGCCCCAGCATTTT
CASSGGKKGFNQPQHF
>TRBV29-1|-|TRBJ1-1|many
TGCAGCGTTGGGACTCTCCTCTCCATGAACACTGAAGCTTTCTTT
CSVGTLLSMNTEAFF
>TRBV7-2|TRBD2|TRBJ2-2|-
TGTGCCAGCAGCTTAACGCTTCCTACTAGCGGGGCTACGAACACCGGGGAGCTGTTTTTT
CASSLTLPTSGATNTGELFF
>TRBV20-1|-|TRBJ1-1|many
TGCAGTGCTAGAGATCCGCCGCACACTGAAGCTTTCTTT
CSARDPPHTEAFF
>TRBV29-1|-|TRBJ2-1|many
TGCAGCGTTGACAGGGAGAATGAGCAGTTCTTC
CSVDRENEQFF
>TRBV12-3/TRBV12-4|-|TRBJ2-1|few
TGTGCCAGCACCCTCGCCACGGATGAGCAGTTCTTC
CASTLATDEQFF
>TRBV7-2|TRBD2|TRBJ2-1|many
TGTGCCAGCAGCCCCTGGGGGGGATCCTACAATGAGCAGTTCTTC
CASSPWGGSYNEQFF